A selection of T cell receptor beta chains follows, all from one sample in a study of blood T cell repertoires in COVID-19. Only in-frame clones appear in the TCRdb table, and some are missing; sequencing was by immunoSEQ multiplex PCR. Of about 75,000 clones in the sample, about 86% were seen once. The sample was peripheral blood. Receptors were obtained from a man older than 75 with COVID-19, enrolled during active disease. Both conserved end residues are trimmed from each CDR3. The order of the fields is J gene, V gene, D gene, CDR3 protein. A D gene is named only where the DNA matches it firmly.

j_call: TRBJ2-7; v_call: TRBV5-1; d_call: TRBD1; cdr3_aa: ASRLPGQAYEQY
j_call: TRBJ2-1; v_call: TRBV9; d_call: TRBD2; cdr3_aa: ASSVRGGLDEQF
j_call: TRBJ2-7; v_call: TRBV6-5; d_call: .; cdr3_aa: ASSYAGGRGEQY
j_call: TRBJ2-7; v_call: TRBV6-5; d_call: .; cdr3_aa: ASRHPGTHYEQY
j_call: TRBJ1-6; v_call: TRBV27; d_call: TRBD1; cdr3_aa: ASRAGQGIFVYNSPLH
j_call: TRBJ1-1; v_call: TRBV6-5; d_call: TRBD1; cdr3_aa: ASRPQGRTEAF
j_call: TRBJ2-3; v_call: TRBV7-2; d_call: TRBD2; cdr3_aa: ASSLGLGTGADTQY
j_call: TRBJ2-6; v_call: TRBV2; d_call: .; cdr3_aa: AAGWWAGANVLT
j_call: TRBJ2-3; v_call: TRBV6-5; d_call: .; cdr3_aa: ASSLGTATDTQY
j_call: TRBJ2-7; v_call: TRBV5-1; d_call: .; cdr3_aa: APPVSSYEQY
j_call: TRBJ1-1; v_call: TRBV3-1/TRBV3-2; d_call: .; cdr3_aa: ASSQATANTEAF
j_call: TRBJ2-6; v_call: TRBV18; d_call: TRBD1; cdr3_aa: ASSVGTGGAGANVLT
j_call: TRBJ2-7; v_call: TRBV7-2; d_call: .; cdr3_aa: ASSLGFSQAVYEQY
j_call: TRBJ1-2; v_call: TRBV7-9; d_call: TRBD1; cdr3_aa: ASSSLQGVYGYT
j_call: TRBJ2-3; v_call: TRBV5-4; d_call: TRBD2; cdr3_aa: ASSSWGLAGSTDTQY
j_call: TRBJ1-6; v_call: TRBV10-3; d_call: .; cdr3_aa: ATRGGTSNPSYNSPLH
j_call: TRBJ1-5; v_call: TRBV18; d_call: TRBD1; cdr3_aa: ASSPGQGAVGQPQH
j_call: TRBJ2-5; v_call: TRBV5-4; d_call: TRBD1; cdr3_aa: ASSLKQGGETQY
j_call: TRBJ2-1; v_call: TRBV29-1; d_call: .; cdr3_aa: SPGGKDEQF
j_call: TRBJ1-5; v_call: TRBV2; d_call: .; cdr3_aa: ASSGQRNQPQH